This TCR beta chain derives from a study of T cells in Graves' hyperthyroidism and ophthalmopathy. Overall study: Before treatment of any kind, peripheral blood was taken at initial diagnosis. Study-level findings and limits: Through a model of 13 V-J features, ophthalmopathy was separated from stable hyperthyroidism. Prediction of ophthalmopathy progression came a median 6.5 months pre-onset.

This clonotype was seen a few times. As yet, its antigen is unknown. TCR beta CDR3 regions were amplified from RNA transcripts. HTBI primers drove first-round RT-PCR of the TCR CDR3. TCRdb passed the multiplex PCR reads through MiXCR, listing each CDR3 protein once. Altogether over 250,000 distinct CDR3 sequences are present, approximately 14% being singletons, with the ten largest covering 34%. This CDR3 comprises 17 residues. The V gene end was trimmed by 3 bases and the J gene end by 1 base; junction bases not matched to a gene: 8. The germline V gene has CDR1 DFQATT and CDR2 SNEGSKA (reference sequence). Orbital computed tomography and thyroid ultrasound, together with serum TRAb and thyroxine and clinical symptoms, were used for diagnoses.

The sequencing sample was made of blood. The chain joins TRBV20-1 to TRBJ1-6, with TRBD1 matching 8 bases. This clonotype was obtained from a woman between 40 and 50 years old with Graves' ophthalmopathy. The CDR3 protein is CSASDGQGRSYNSPLHF. The CDR3 DNA sequence: TGCAGTGCTAGTGACGGACAGGGTAGATCCTATAATTCACCCCTCCACTTT.